The TCR beta chain described here comes from a study of neurological immune-mediated disorders. TCRdb fed the 5' RACE reads into MiXCR, producing one record per CDR3 protein. Altogether 55,000 to 70,000 distinct CDR3 sequences are present, around 3.9% being singletons, with the ten largest covering 1% to 1.5%. This clonotype showed up just once. This CDR3 fails to terminate in the conserved phenylalanine or tryptophan, so it likely reflects a read error. Germline V gene sequence: CDR1 DFQATT, CDR2 SNEGSKA (reference sequence). Trimming removed 0 bases from V and 10 bases from J, with 16 bases in between. The CDR3 runs 14 residues.

The chain couples TRBV20-1 to TRBJ1-5; weak D call: TRBD1 (6 bases). Sequenced material: PBMCs. This TCR was recovered from a man younger than 45 with multiple sclerosis. The CDR3 DNA is TGCAGTGCTAGAGATAAAGGGGGGCTACAACCCCAGCATAAT. It yields the protein CSARDKGGLQPQHN.